The 5 T cell receptor beta chains given below trace back to one sample, sequenced in a study of long-term antiretroviral therapy in people with HIV. With survey level as its setting, the immunoSEQ assay was v3.0. Sequencing used immunoSEQ multiplex PCR; TCRdb keeps in-frame clones, though not all of them. The sample lists more than 20,000 clones, about four fifths occurring once. The sample in question was unsorted PBMCs, obtained 0.3 years after starting antiretroviral therapy. The receptor source for this set is a man aged 45-65 years with HIV.

The gene calls are TRBV2 and TRBJ1-1; possible D gene TRBD1, 5 bases. Per germline, CDR1 SNHLY and CDR2 FYNNEI. V lost 10 bases and J lost 1, with 13 bases in between. The CDR3 totals 13 residues. In nucleotides, the CDR3 is TGTGCCAACCGATCGGGGGGGAACACTGAAGCTTTCTTT. It encodes CANRSGGNTEAFF. Together with reference TRBV2 and TRBJ1-1, the CDR3 gives the full variable domain: EPEVTQTPSHQVTQMGQEVILRCVPISNHLYFYWYRQILGQKVEFLVSFYNNEISEKSEIFDDQFSVERPDGSNFTLKIRSTKLEDSAMYFCANRSGGNTEAFFGQGTRLTVV.

This chain links TRBV7-3 with TRBJ1-2; the match to TRBD1 covers 9 bases. Germline assignment: CDR1 SGHTA and CDR2 FQGTGA. The J segment lost 7 bases and the V segment lost 4 bases, leaving 10 bases of the junction unmatched. The CDR3 has 15 amino acids. The CDR3 loop reads CASSSPGTGFSGYTF. In nucleotides, the CDR3 is TGTGCCAGCAGCTCCCCCGGGACAGGGTTTTCTGGCTACACCTTC.

The chain combines TRBV4-1 with TRBJ2-7; D could derive from TRBD1 or TRBD2 (5 bases each). Germline-derived CDR1 and CDR2 are MGHRA and YSYEKL. The CDR3 length is 16 residues. Trimming cost V 4 bases and J 0 bases, with 16 bases left between them. CDR3 residues: CASSPVRGENSYEQYF. The DNA of the CDR3 is TGCGCCAGCAGCCCGGTTCGGGGCGAGAACTCCTACGAGCAGTACTTC.

CDR3 amino acids: CASSLLTSGAFPYEQYF. The CDR3 coding sequence is TGTGCCAGCAGCTTATTGACTAGCGGAGCCTTTCCCTACGAGCAGTACTTC. This sequence joins TRBV7-2 and TRBJ2-7, with 9 bases aligning to TRBD2. The V gene end was trimmed by 2 bases and the J gene end by 2 bases; junction bases not matched to a gene: 10. Germline-derived CDR1 and CDR2 are SGHTA and FQGNSA. CDR3 length: 17 amino acids. Based on the CDR3 plus reference TRBV7-2 and TRBJ2-7, the full variable domain is GAGVSQSPSNKVTEKGKDVELRCDPISGHTALYWYRQSLGQGLEFLIYFQGNSAPDKSGLPSDRFSAERTGGSVSTLTIQRTQQEDSAVYLCASSLLTSGAFPYEQYFGPGTRLTVT.

This clone was found a few times. This chain joins TRBV28 and TRBJ2-2; D is perhaps TRBD1 (6 bases). The CDR3 covers 14 residues. CDR1 and CDR2 (germline): MDHEN, SYDVKM. V dropped 7 bases and J dropped 7 bases, with 16 bases sitting between them. The CDR3 nucleotides read TGTGCCAGCACCCTCAACAGGGTTGACGGGGAGCTGTTTTTT. It translates to CASTLNRVDGELFF.